This T cell receptor (beta chain) was found in a study of blood T cell repertoires in COVID-19. Study-level background: Both acute and convalescent COVID-19 samples were obtained from the United States, Italy and Spain.

With V trimmed by 6 bases and J by 15 bases, 5 bases remained unmatched. Germline assignment: CDR1 MDHEN and CDR2 SYDVKM. The CDR3 consists of 11 residues. In the source study's methods: Quantification of nucleated cells was approximated via reference gene primer amplification. Only in-frame clones appear in the TCRdb table, and some are missing; sequencing was by immunoSEQ multiplex PCR. That table is the source of V, J and clone size, and D and trimming were worked out from the DNA. This repertoire shows 150,000 to 200,000 clones, around four fifths found once; its top ten account for under 4.5%. Each recovered donor of Cohort 3 presented with two negative PCRs, clearance, or symptom resolution.

The J gene is TRBJ2-1, the V gene TRBV28; 10 bases are a match to TRBD1. The sequencing input was PBMCs or T cells enriched from blood (not recorded which). The clonotype comes from a woman aged 45-65 years who had recovered from COVID-19. CDR3 sequence: CASSRTGGRFF. CDR3 sequence (DNA): TGTGCCAGCAGCCGGACAGGGGGGCGGTTCTTC.